This T cell receptor beta chain is from a study of OX40 agonist ivuxolimab in advanced cancers. Using immunoSEQ multiplex PCR, the repertoire was profiled, and TCRdb retains in-frame clones only, with some absent. The sample has 92,000 or so clones; just under 90% are singletons. The material sequenced was CD4+ or CD8+ T cells sorted from blood, taken in a trial of the OX40 agonist ivuxolimab. This TCR was sampled from an adult with an advanced solid tumor such as melanoma, head and neck, liver or kidney cancer.

In nucleotides, the CDR3 is TGCGCCAGCAGCTCGAGCCCGACTAGCTGGGGCACAGATACGCAGTATTTT. This sequence encodes CASSSSPTSWGTDTQYF. The chain uses TRBV5-1 and TRBJ2-3; 7 nucleotides agree with TRBD2. This CDR3 spans 17 amino acids. The V segment lost 3 bases and the J segment 1 base; nucleotides outside the gene matches: 11. CDR1 is SGHRS, CDR2 YFSETQ, per germline.